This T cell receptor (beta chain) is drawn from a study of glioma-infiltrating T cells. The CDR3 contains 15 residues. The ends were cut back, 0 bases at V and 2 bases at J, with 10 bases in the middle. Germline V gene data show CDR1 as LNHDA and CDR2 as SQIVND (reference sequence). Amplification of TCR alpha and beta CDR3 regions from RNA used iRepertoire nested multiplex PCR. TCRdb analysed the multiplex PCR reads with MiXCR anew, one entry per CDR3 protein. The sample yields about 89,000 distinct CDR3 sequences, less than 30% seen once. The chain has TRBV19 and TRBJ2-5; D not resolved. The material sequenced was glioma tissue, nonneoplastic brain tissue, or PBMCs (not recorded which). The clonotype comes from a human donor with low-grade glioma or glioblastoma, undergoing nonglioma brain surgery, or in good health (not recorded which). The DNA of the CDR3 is TGTGCCAGTAGTATAGATCGTAGTCCTCAAGAGACCCAGTACTTC. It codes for CASSIDRSPQETQYF. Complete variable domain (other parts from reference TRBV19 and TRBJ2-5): DGGITQSPKYLFRKEGQNVTLSCEQNLNHDAMYWYRQDPGQGLRLIYYSQIVNDFQKGDIAEGYSVSREKKESFPLTVTSAQKNPTAFYLCASSIDRSPQETQYFGPGTRLLVL.